This T cell receptor (beta chain) stems from a study of cytotoxic CD8 clonotypes in ibrutinib-treated CLL. Study-level information: Across samples, productive templates numbered 255,043 and productive rearrangements reached 94,082 on average.

Only in-frame clones appear in the TCRdb table, and some are missing; sequencing was by immunoSEQ multiplex PCR. Of more than 200,000 clones in the sample, 70% were seen once. TCR beta libraries used about 2 micrograms of genomic DNA from cryopreserved PBMCs. Germline V gene sequence: CDR1 SEHNR, CDR2 FQNEAQ (reference sequence). This CDR3 has 11 residues. Unmatched junction bases numbered 6, after V lost 5 bases and J lost 12 bases. The sequence was obtained from a human donor with chronic lymphocytic leukemia. The V and J genes are TRBV7-9 and TRBJ2-7, with 8 bases aligning to TRBD1. The starting material was PBMCs, obtained after 24 months of ibrutinib treatment. CDR3 DNA sequence: TGTGCCAGCAGCCAGGACAGGGAACTGTACTTC. It is translated as CASSQDRELYF.